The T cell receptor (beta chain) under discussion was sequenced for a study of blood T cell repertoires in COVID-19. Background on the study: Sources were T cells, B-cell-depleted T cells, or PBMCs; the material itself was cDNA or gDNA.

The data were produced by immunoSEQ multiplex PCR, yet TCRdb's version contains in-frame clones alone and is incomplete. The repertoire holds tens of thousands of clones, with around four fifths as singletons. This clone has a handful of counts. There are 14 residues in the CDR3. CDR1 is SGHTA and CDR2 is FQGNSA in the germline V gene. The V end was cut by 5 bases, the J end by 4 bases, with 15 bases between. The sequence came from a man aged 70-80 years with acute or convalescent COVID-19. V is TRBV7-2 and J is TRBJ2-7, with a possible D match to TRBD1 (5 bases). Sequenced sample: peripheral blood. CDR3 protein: CASSPYSGKYEQYF. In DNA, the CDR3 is TGTGCCAGCAGCCCATATTCAGGGAAGTACGAGCAGTACTTC.